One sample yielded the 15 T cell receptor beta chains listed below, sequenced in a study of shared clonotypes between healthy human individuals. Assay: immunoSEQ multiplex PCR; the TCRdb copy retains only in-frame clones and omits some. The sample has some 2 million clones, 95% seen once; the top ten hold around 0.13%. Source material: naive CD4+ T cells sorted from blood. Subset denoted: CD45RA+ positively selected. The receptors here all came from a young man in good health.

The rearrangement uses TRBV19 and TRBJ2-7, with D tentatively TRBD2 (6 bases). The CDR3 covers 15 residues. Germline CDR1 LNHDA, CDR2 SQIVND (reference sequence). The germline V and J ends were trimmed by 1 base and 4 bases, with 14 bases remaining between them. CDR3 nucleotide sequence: TGTGCCAGTAGTATAGCGGGGGTGCTCCCATACGAGCAGTACTTC. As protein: CASSIAGVLPYEQYF. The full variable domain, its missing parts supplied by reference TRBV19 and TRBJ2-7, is DGGITQSPKYLFRKEGQNVTLSCEQNLNHDAMYWYRQDPGQGLRLIYYSQIVNDFQKGDIAEGYSVSREKKESFPLTVTSAQKNPTAFYLCASSIAGVLPYEQYFGPGTRLTVT.

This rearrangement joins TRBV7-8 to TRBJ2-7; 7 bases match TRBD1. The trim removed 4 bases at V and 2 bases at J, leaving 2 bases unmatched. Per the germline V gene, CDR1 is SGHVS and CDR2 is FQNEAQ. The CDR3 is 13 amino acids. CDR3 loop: CASSSDRTYEQYF. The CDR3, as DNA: TGTGCCAGCAGCTCGGACAGGACCTACGAGCAGTACTTC.

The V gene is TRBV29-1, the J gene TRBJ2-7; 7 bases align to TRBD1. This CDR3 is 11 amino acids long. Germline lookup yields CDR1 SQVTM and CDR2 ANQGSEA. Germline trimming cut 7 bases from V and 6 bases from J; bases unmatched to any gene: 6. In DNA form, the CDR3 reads TGCAGCGCCATGACAGGGCGCGAGCAGTACTTC. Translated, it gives CSAMTGREQYF.

The CDR3 loop is CASSASPGEGNQPQHF. Here the CDR3 DNA reads TGTGCCAGCAGTGCTTCACCAGGGGAGGGCAATCAGCCCCAGCATTTT. The genes are TRBV6-1 and TRBJ1-5, with D possibly TRBD1 on 6 matching bases. Per germline, CDR1 MNHNS and CDR2 SASEGT. This CDR3 region has 16 residues. Trimming took 4 bases from V and 2 from J, leaving 15 bases between them.

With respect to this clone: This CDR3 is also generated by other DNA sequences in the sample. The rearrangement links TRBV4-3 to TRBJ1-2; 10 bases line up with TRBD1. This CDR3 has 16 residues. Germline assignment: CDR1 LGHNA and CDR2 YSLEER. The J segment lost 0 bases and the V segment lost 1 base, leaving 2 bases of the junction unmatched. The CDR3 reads CASSQVGTGANYGYTF. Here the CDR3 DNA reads TGCGCCAGCAGCCAAGTTGGGACAGGGGCTAACTATGGCTACACCTTC.

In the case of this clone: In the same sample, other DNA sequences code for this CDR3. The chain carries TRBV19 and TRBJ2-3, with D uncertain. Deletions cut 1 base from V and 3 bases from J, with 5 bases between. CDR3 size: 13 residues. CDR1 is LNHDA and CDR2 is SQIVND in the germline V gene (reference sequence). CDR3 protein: CASSIVGTDTQYF. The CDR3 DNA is TGTGCCAGTAGTATAGTAGGAACAGATACGCAGTATTTT.

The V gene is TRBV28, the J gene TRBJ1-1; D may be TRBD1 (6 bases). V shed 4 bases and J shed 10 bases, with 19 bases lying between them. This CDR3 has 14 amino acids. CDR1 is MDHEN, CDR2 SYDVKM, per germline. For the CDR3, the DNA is TGTGCCAGCAGTTCGGGACAAGGAGGTTCAGGAGCTTTCTTT. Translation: CASSSGQGGSGAFF.

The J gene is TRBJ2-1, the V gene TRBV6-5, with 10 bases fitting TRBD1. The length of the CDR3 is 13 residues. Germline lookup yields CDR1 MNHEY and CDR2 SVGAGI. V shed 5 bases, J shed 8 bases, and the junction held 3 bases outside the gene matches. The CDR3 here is CASSRTGGYEQFF. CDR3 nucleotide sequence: TGTGCCAGCAGTAGGACAGGGGGATATGAGCAGTTCTTC.

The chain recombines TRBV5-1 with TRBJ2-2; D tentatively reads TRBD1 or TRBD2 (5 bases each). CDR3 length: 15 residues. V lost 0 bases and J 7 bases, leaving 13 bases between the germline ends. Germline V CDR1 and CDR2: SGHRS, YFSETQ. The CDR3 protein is CASSLVGGTIGELFF. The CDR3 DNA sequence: TGCGCCAGCAGCTTGGTTGGGGGAACGATCGGGGAGCTGTTTTTT.

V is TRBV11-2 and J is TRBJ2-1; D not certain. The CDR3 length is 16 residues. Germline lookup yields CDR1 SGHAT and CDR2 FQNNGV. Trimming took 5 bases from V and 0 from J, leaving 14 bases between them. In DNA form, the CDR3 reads TGTGCCAGCAGCCCGATGGCGTCGAGCTCCTACAATGAGCAGTTCTTC. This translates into CASSPMASSSYNEQFF.

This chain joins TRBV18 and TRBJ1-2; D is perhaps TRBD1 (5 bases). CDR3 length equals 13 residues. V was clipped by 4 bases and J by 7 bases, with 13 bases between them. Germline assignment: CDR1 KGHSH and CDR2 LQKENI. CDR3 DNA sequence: TGTGCCAGCTCACTGGGGCAATTCAGTGGCTACACCTTC. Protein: CASSLGQFSGYTF.

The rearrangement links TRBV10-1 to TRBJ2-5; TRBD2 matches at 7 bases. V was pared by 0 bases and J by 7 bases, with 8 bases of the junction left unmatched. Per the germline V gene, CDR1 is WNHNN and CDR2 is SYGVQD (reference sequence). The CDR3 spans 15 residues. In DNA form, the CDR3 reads TGCGCCAGCAGTGAGTCGGCTAGCGGTATCCGGACCCAGTACTTC. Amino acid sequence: CASSESASGIRTQYF.

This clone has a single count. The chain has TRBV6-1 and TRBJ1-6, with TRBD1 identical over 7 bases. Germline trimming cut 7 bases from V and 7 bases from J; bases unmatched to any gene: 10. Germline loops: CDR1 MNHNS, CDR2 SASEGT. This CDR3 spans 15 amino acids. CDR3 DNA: TGTGCCAGCAAGCCTCCGGGACAGCAAAATTCACCCCTCCACTTT. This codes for CASKPPGQQNSPLHF.

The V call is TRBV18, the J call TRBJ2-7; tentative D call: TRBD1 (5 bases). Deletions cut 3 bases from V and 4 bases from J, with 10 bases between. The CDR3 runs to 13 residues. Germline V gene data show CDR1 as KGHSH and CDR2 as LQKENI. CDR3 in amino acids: CASSPGPEYEQYF. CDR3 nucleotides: TGTGCCAGCTCACCGGGGCCGGAATACGAGCAGTACTTC.

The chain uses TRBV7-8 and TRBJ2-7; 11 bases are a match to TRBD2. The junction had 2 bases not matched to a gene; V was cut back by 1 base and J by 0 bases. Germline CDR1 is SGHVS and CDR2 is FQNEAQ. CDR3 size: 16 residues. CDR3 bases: TGTGCCAGCAGCTTAGGGACTAGCGGGTTCTCCTACGAGCAGTACTTC. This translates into CASSLGTSGFSYEQYF.